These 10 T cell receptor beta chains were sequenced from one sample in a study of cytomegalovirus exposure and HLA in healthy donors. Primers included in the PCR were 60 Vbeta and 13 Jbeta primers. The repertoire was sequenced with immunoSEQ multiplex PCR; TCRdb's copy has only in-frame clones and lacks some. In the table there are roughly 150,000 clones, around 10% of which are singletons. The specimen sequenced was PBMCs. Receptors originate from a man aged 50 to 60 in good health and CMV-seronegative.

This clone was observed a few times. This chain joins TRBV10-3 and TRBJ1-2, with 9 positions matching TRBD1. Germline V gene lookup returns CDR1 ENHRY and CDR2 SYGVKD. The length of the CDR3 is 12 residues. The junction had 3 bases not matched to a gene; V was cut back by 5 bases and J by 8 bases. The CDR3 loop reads CAISPTGGGYTF. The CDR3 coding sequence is TGTGCCATCAGTCCTACAGGGGGCGGCTACACCTTC.

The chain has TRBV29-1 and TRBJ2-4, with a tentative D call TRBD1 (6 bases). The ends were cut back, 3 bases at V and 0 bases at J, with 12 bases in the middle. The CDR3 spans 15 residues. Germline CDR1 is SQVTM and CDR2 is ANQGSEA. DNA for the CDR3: TGCAGCGTTGATCCTCCGGGACAAGCCAAAAACATTCAGTACTTC. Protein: CSVDPPGQAKNIQYF.

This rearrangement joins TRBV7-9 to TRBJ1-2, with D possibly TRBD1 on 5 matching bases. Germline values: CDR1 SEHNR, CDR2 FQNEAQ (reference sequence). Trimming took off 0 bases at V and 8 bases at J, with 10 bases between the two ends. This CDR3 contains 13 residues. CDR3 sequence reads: CASSLALGGGYTF. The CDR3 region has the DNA TGTGCCAGCAGCTTAGCTTTGGGGGGGGGCTACACCTTC.

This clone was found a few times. This CDR3 reads CASRLANLGTAYGYTF. The CDR3 DNA sequence: TGTGCAAGTCGCTTAGCGAATCTTGGGACTGCGTATGGCTACACCTTC. This rearrangement joins TRBV12-2 to TRBJ1-2. TRBV12-2 corresponds to a pseudogene. The CDR3 is made up of 16 amino acids.

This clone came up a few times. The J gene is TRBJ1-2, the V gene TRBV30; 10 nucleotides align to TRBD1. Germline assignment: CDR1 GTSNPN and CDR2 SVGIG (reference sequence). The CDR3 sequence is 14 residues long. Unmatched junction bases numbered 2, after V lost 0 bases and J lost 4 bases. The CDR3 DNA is TGTGCCTGGAGTGTAGACAGGGGGCCCTATGGCTACACCTTC. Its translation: CAWSVDRGPYGYTF.

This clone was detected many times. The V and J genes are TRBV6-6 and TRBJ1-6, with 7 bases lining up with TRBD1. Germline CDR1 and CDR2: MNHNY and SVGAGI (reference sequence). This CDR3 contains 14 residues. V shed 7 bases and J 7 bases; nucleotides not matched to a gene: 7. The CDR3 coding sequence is TGTGCCAGCACCATCCCGGGACAGAATTCACCCCTCCACTTT. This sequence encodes CASTIPGQNSPLHF.

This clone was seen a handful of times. The CDR3 DNA follows: TGTGCCAGCAGCTTAGCGCGGGGGACCCTCAATCAGCCCCAGCATTTT. Residues: CASSLARGTLNQPQHF. The rearrangement links TRBV7-9 to TRBJ1-5, with D possibly matching TRBD1 (5 bases). The CDR3 sequence is 16 residues long. In germline, CDR1 is SEHNR, CDR2 FQNEAQ (reference sequence). V dropped 0 bases and J dropped 3 bases, with 12 bases sitting between them.

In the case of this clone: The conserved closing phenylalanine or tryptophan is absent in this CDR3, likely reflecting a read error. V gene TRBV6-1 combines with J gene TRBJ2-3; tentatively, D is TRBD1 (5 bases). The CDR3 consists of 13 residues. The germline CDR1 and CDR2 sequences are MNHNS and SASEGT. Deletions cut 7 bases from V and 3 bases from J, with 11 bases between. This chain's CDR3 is CASTLQGTDTQYL. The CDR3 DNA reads TGTGCCAGCACACTTCAGGGAACAGATACGCAGTATCTT.

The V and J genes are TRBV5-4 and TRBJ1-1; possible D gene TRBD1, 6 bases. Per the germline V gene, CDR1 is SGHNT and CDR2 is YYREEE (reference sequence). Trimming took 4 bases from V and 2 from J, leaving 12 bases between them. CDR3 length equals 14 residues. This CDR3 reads CASSPTGYNTEAFF. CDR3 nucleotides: TGTGCCAGCAGCCCGACAGGTTATAACACTGAAGCTTTCTTT.

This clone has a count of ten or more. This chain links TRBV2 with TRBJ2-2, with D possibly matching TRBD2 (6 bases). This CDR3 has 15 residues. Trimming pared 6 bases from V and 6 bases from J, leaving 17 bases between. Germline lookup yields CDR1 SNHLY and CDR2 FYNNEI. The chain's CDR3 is CASRPGLSLSGELFF. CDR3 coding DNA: TGTGCCAGCAGACCGGGACTTAGCCTTTCCGGGGAGCTGTTTTTT. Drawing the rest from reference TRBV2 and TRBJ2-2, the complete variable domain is EPEVTQTPSHQVTQMGQEVILRCVPISNHLYFYWYRQILGQKVEFLVSFYNNEISEKSEIFDDQFSVERPDGSNFTLKIRSTKLEDSAMYFCASRPGLSLSGELFFGEGSRLTVL.